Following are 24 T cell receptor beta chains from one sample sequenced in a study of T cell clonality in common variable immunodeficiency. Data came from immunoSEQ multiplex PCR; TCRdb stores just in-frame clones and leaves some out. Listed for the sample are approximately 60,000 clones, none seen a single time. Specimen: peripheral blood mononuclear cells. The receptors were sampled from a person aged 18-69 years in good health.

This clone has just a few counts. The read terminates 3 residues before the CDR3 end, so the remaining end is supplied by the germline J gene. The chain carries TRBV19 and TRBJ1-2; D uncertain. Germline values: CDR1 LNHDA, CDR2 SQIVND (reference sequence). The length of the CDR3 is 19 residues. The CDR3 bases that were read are TGTGCCAGTAGTATAAGGCTAGCGGGCTTGGTGGGGTCCTACAATGAC. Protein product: CASSIRLAGLVGSYND. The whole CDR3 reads CASSIRLAGLVGSYNDYTF.

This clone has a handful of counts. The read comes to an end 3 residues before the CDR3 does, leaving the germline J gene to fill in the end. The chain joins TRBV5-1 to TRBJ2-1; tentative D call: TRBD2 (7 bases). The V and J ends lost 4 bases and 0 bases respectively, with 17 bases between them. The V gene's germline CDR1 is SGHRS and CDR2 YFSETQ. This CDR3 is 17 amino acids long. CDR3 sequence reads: CASSPGWGGLSYNEQFF. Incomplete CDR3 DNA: TGCGCCAGCAGCCCCGGATGGGGGGGCCTCTCCTACAATGAG.

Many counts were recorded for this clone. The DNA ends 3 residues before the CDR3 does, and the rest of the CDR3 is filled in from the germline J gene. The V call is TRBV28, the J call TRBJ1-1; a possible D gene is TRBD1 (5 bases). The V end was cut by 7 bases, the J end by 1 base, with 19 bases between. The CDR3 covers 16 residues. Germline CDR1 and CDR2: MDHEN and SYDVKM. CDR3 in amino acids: CASIMGGIRGNTEAFF. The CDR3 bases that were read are TGTGCCAGCATCATGGGGGGGATCCGAGGGAACACTGAA.

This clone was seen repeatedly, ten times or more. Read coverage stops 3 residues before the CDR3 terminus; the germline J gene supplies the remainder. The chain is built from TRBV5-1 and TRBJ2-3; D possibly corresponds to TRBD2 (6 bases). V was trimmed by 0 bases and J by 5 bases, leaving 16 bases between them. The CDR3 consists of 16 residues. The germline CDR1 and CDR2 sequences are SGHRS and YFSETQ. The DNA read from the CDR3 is TGCGCCAGCAGCTTGGAACCCGGGACTTTGGGAGATACG. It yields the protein CASSLEPGTLGDT. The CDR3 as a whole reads CASSLEPGTLGDTQYF.

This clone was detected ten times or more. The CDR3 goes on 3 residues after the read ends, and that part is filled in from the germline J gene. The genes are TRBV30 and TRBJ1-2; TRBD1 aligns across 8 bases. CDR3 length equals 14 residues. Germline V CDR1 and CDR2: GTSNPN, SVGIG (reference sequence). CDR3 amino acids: CAWSWTGHSEGYTF. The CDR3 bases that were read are TGTGCCTGGAGTTGGACAGGGCATAGCGAAGGC.

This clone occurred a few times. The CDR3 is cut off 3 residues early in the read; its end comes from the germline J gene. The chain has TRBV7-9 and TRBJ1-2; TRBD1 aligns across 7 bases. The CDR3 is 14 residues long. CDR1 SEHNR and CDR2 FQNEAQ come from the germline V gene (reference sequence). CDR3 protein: CASSVGGGTDTYTF. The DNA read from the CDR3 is TGTGCCAGCAGCGTAGGAGGGGGCACAGATACC.

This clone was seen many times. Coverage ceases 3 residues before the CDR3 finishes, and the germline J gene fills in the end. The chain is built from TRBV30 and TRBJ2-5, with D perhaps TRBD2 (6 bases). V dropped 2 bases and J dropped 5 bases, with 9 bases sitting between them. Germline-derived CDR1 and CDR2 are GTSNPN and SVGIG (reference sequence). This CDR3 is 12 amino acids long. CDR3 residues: CAWSRGVETQYF. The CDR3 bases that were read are TGTGCCTGGAGTCGCGGGGTTGAGACC.

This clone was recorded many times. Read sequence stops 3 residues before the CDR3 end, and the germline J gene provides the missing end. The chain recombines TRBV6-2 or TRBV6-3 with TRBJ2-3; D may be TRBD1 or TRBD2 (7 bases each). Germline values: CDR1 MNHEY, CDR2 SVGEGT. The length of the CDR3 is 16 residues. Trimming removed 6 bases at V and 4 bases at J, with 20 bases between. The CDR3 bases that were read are TGTGCCAGCAGATCACGACAGGGAGGGGTCGCAGATACG. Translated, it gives CASRSRQGGVADT. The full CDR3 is CASRSRQGGVADTQYF.

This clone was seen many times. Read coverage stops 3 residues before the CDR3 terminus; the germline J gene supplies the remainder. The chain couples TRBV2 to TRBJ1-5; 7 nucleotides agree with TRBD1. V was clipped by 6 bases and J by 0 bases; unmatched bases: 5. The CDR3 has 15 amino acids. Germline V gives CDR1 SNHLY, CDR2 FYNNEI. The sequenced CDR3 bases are TGTGCCAGCAGGGGGACAGAATATAGCAATCAGCCC. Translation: CASRGTEYSNQP. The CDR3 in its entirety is CASRGTEYSNQPQHF.

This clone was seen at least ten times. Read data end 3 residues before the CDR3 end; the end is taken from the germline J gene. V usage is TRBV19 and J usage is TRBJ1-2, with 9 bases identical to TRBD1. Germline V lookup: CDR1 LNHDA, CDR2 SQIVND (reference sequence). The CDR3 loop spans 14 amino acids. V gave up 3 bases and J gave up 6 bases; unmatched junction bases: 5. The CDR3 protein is CASSMGTGTHGYTF. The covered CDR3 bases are TGTGCCAGTAGTATGGGGACAGGGACTCATGGC.

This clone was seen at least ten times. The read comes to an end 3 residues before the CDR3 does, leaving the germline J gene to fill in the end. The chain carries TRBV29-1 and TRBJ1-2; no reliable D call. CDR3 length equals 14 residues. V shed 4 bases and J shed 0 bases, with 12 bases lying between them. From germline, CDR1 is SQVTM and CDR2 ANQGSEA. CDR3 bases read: TGCAGCGTTGGCGGAGTGGAATCTAACTATGGC. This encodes CSVGGVESNYG. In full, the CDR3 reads CSVGGVESNYGYTF. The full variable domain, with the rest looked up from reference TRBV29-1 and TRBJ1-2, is SAVISQKPSRDICQRGTSLTIQCQVDSQVTMMFWYRQQPGQSLTLIATANQGSEATYESGFVIDKFPISRPNLTFSTLTVSNMSPEDSSIYLCSVGGVESNYGYTFGSGTRLTVV.

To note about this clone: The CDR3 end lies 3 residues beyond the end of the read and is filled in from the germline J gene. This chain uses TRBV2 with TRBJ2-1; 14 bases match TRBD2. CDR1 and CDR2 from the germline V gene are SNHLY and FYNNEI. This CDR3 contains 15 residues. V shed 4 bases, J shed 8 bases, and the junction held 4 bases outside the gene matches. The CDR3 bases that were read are TGTGCCAGCAGTGGGACTAGCGGGAGGATCCATGAG. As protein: CASSGTSGRIHE. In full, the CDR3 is CASSGTSGRIHEQFF.

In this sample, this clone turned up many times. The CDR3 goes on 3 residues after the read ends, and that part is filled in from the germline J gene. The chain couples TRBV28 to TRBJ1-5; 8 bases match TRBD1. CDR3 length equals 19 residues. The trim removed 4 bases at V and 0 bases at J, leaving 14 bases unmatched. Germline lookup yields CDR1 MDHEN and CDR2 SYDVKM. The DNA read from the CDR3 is TGTGCCAGCAGTTCCCACATTTTCCCAGGGGGCTATAGCAATCAGCCC. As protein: CASSSHIFPGGYSNQP. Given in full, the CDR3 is CASSSHIFPGGYSNQPQHF.

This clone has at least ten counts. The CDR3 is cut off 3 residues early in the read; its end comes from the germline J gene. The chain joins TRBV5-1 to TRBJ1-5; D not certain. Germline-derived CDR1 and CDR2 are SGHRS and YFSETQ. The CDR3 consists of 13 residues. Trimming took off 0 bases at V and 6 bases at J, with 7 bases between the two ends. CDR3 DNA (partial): TGCGCCAGCAGCTTGGAAGGGTTTCAGCCC. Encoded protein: CASSLEGFQP. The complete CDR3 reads CASSLEGFQPQHF.

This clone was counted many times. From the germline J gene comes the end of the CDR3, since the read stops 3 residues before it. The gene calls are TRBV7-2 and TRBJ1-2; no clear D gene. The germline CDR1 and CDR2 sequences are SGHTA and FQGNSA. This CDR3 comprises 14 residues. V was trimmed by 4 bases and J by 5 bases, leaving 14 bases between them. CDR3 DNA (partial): TGTGCCAGCAGCTCTATTGAGCCTTGGTATGGC. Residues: CASSSIEPWYG. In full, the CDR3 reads CASSSIEPWYGYTF.

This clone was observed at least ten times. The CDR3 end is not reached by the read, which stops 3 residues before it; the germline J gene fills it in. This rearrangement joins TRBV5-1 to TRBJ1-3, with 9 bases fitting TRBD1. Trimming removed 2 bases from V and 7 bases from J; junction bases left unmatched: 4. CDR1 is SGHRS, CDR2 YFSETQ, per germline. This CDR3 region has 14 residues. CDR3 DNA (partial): TGCGCCAGCAGCTTTGACAGGGGGTCTAACACC. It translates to CASSFDRGSNT. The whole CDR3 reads CASSFDRGSNTIYF.

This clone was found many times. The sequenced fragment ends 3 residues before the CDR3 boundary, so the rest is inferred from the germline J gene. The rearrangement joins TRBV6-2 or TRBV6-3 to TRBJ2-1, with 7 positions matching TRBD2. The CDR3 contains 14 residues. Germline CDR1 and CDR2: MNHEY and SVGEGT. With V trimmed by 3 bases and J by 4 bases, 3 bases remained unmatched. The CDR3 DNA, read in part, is TGTGCCAGCAGTTATCTAGCGGATTACAATGAG. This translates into CASSYLADYNE. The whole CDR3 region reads CASSYLADYNEQFF.

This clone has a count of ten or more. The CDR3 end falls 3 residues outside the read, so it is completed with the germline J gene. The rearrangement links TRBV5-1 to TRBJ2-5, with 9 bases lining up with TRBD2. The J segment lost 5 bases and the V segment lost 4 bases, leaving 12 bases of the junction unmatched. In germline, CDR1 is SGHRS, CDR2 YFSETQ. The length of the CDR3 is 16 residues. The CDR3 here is CASSGVAGGPEETQYF. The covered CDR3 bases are TGCGCCAGCAGCGGGGTGGCGGGAGGGCCTGAGGAGACC.

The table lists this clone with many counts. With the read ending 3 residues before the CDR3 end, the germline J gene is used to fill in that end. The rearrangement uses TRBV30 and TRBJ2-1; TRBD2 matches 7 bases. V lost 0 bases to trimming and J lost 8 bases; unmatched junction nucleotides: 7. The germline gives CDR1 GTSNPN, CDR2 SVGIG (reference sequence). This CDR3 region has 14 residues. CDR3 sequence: CAWSVEAGADEQFF. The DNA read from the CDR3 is TGTGCCTGGAGTGTTGAGGCGGGAGCCGATGAG.

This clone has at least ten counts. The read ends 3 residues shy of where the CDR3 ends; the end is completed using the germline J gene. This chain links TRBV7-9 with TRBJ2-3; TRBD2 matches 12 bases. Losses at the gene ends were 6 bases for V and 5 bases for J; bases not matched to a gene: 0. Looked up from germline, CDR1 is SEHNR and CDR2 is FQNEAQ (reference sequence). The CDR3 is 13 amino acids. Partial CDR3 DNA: TGTGCCAGCAGGACTAGCGGGGGAGATACG. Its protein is CASRTSGGDT. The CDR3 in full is CASRTSGGDTQYF.

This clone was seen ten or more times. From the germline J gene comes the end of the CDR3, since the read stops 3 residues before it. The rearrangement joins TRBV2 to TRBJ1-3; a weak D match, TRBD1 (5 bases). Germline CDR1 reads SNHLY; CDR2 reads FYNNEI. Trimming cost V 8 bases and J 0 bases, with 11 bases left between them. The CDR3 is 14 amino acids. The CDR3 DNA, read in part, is TGTGCCAGCTCGGCAGGGAGCTCTGGAAACACC. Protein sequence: CASSAGSSGNT. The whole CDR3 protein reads CASSAGSSGNTIYF.

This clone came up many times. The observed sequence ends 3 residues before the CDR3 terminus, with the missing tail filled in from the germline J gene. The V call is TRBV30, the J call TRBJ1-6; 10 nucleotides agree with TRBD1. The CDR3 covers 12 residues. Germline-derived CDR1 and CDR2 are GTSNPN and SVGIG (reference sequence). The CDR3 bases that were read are TGTGCTGGGGGGACAGGGGTTTCACCC. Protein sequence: CAGGTGVSP. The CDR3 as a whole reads CAGGTGVSPLHF.

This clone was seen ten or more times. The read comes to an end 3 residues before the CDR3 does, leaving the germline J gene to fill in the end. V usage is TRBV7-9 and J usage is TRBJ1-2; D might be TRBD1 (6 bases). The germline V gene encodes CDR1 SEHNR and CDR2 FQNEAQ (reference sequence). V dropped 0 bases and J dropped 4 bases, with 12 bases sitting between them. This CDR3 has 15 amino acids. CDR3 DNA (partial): TGTGCCAGCAGCTTAGCGCAGGGGTCGAGCTATGGC. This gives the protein CASSLAQGSSYG. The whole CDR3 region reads CASSLAQGSSYGYTF. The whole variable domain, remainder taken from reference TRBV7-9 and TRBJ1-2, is DTGVSQNPRHKITKRGQNVTFRCDPISEHNRLYWYRQTLGQGPEFLTYFQNEAQLEKSRLLSDRFSAERPKGSFSTLEIQRTEQGDSAMYLCASSLAQGSSYGYTFGSGTRLTVV.

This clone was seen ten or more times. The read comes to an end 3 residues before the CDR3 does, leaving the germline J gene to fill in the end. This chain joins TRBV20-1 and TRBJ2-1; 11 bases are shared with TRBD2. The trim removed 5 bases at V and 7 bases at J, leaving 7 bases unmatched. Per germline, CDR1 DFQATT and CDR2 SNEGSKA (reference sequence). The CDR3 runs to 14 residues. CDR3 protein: CSAELAGAMNEQFF. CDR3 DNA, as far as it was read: TGCAGTGCTGAACTAGCGGGAGCGATGAATGAG.